In this sample, the clone carrying this T cell receptor (beta chain) turned up a few times. The antigen is undetermined. This sample is part of a study of beta chain features in type 1 diabetes. General study results and limits: Naive, central memory and Treg TCRB repertoires appeared more alike in patients than in healthy donors. Within each of all four CD4+ subsets, Type 1 diabetes patients had TCRB CDR3s that were moderately but significantly shorter.

The authors reverse transcribed all of the isolated RNA, so sequencing captured expressed TCRB transcripts. Profiled with immunoSEQ multiplex PCR; TCRdb holds only in-frame clones, not every one. The top ten hold just under 0.04% of the sample, which has hundreds of thousands of clones, around an eighth seen once. The CDR3 covers 14 residues. CDR1 is SGHRS and CDR2 is YFSETQ in the germline V gene. After removal of 2 bases from V and 5 bases from J, the junction contained 6 bases not matched to a gene. This chain joins TRBV5-1 and TRBJ2-7; 8 nucleotides agree with TRBD1. The sample taken for sequencing was naive CD4+ T cells from blood. This TCR derives from a man aged 18 to 29 with type 1 diabetes. CDR3 coding DNA: TGCGCCAGCAGCTTCGGGCAACAGGGGGACGAGCAGTACTTC. It specifies CASSFGQQGDEQYF.